This T cell receptor beta chain was recorded in a study of long-term antiretroviral therapy in people with HIV (dated by TCRdb to between 2021 and 2024). Background on the whole study: The earliest samples were collected about a decade before the 2015 WHO recommendation for immediate ART, when ART was typically delayed until CD4 counts fell. No cross-contamination during QIAcube processing was seen in test extractions of a monoclonal T-cell line run alongside 30 to 35 polyclonal samples. The cohort contributed about 200 cryopreserved PBMC samples from around 33 adults with confirmed HIV infection, collected serially over a mean of approximately 6 years (range 1-12). A retrospective serial study tested whether changes in peripheral blood TRB repertoire composition and diversity were associated with ART initiation and durable HIV suppression. Of the 30 to 35 participants with HIV, approximately 11 were female. On the study overall, not on this receptor specifically: No data were available on ART adherence, viral resistance or therapy changes, limiting inferences about post-ART repertoire changes. At every time point, the repertoire was dominated by expanded TRB clones first identified before ART initiation, although this dominance fluctuated and, in many PLHIV, declined after ART. Starting ART was linked to a significant rise in TRB diversity, yet even with long-term ART the diversity remained significantly lower than in transplant donor controls. Because pre-ART samples had limited cell numbers, profiling was done on unsorted PBMC rather than on sorted CD4+ and CD8+ T cells. Owing to limited PBMC availability, only the TCR beta chain was sequenced, without alpha chain pairing. HIV repertoires had narrower CDR3 length ranges than controls, and the network structure suggested an antigen-experienced repertoire that shifted only slightly toward naive after ART. Samples dated from the mid-2000s to the late 2010s, and the ART regimens used may be less effective than current ones.

Sequences SGHNT (CDR1) and YYREEE (CDR2) are obtained from the germline V gene (reference sequence). The CDR3 spans 18 residues, from the cysteine through the phenylalanine. The CDR3 DNA has 54 bases and is translated from base 1. V was cut back by 6 bases and J by 1 base, leaving a gap of 25 bases between them. The immunoSEQ hsTCRB v3.0 assay was used at survey level resolution for TRB variable region sequencing. The target sequencing depth for TRB was about 40,000-50,000 T-cell genomes per sample. An Illumina MiSeq with a v3 150-cycle kit was used to sequence the pooled TRB libraries. Per the source publication's procedure: Repertoire analysis was performed in R inside a reproducible Nextflow workflow that covered QC, data transformation and analysis. LymphoSeq2, an R package for exploring AIRR-Seq data, was used to implement the custom analyses. A few samples yielding fewer than 5000 total TRB sequences were excluded, leaving approximately 190 analyzed HIV repertoires. Among the 180 or so HIV repertoires that were kept, around 59 were collected before ART initiation and more than 120 were collected after ART initiation. Repertoires were downsampled to 5000 TRB nucleotide sequences, and summary statistics were averaged over 100 downsampling iterations. The analysis kept only TRB sequences whose CDR3 regions were at least seven amino acids long. Diversity was assessed using a clonality score derived from Shannon entropy and using the Gini coefficient. Repertoire networks linked the top 5000 CDR3 amino acid sequences whenever two sequences differed by an edit distance of one. For TRB CDR3 amino acid sequences, antigen specificity groups and MHC restriction were predicted with GLIPH2. Known CMV, EBV, HIV or tissue antigen associations were flagged by matching CDR3 amino acid sequences against VDJdb and McPAS-TCR. Pre-ART, post-ART and control groups were compared with Wilcoxon signed-rank tests and Holm-Bonferroni correction. TCRdb provides this immuneACCESS table in a form limited to in-frame rearrangements. Some clones are lacking; in checked studies, under half of them reflect an unresolved V gene, and why the rest are absent is not known. V and J calls and clone size are copied from that table; D and trimming were computed from the DNA. This sample holds 30,000 to 40,000 clones; roughly 85% were observed only once. Roughly 4.4% of the sample is taken by the ten largest.

As for this clone: The specificity of this receptor is unknown. No qualities accompany the bases; no much larger clone lies one base away.

Participants were included only if at least one PBMC sample before ART initiation and at least two post-ART samples were available. All participants with HIV were treated in the United States of America. Before DNA extraction, cryopreserved samples of about 0.95-11 million PBMC were thawed and then washed. At the time of the earliest PBMC sample, participants with HIV were aged between about 20 and 55 years. PBMC samples were contributed by each participant from 1-4 timepoints before ART initiation and 2-8 timepoints after ART initiation, with a median of 7 samples. For every participant, serial HIV viral load, CD4+ T-cell count, ART history and demographic data were obtained. Genomic DNA was extracted from unsorted PBMC with a Qiagen kit on a QIAcube, processed in batches of 12 samples.

The clonotype originates from a man aged 18-30 years with HIV. The rearrangement joined TRBV5-4 to TRBJ1-1; TRBD1 is possibly the D segment (6 matching bases). Material: unsorted PBMCs, obtained about 3.5 years after starting antiretroviral therapy. This receptor has the CDR3 CASTQQGRSISANTEAFF. In nucleotides, the sequence is TGTGCCAGCACCCAACAGGGCCGATCAATTTCGGCGAACACTGAAGCTTTCTTT.